Presented here are 19 T cell receptor beta chains from one specimen sequenced in a study of T cell responses to AZD1222 COVID-19 vaccine. Sequencing used immunoSEQ multiplex PCR; TCRdb keeps in-frame clones, though not all of them. The sample lists about 92,000 clones; roughly nine tenths were seen once. The specimen comprised peripheral blood, sampled on day 0 of AZD1222 vaccination. These receptors were taken from an adult in good health.

V and J are TRBV19 and TRBJ2-3, with 11 nucleotides matching TRBD1. V was pared by 5 bases and J by 4 bases, with 8 bases of the junction left unmatched. Germline assignment: CDR1 LNHDA and CDR2 SQIVND (reference sequence). The CDR3 is 16 residues long. CDR3 protein: CASSRRTGGAADTQYF. The CDR3 nucleotides are TGTGCCAGTAGTCGGAGGACAGGGGGCGCCGCAGATACGCAGTATTTT.

The rearrangement uses TRBV13 and TRBJ1-2; no reliable D call. The germline V and J ends were trimmed by 4 bases and 6 bases, with 9 bases remaining between them. The CDR3 runs 12 residues. Germline CDR1 and CDR2: PRHDT and FYEKMQ (reference sequence). DNA of the CDR3: TGTGCCAGCAGCTCCGTCGGACATGGCTACACCTTC. It encodes CASSSVGHGYTF.

V usage is TRBV28 and J usage is TRBJ1-2; maybe TRBD1 (5 bases). The CDR3 length is 13 residues. V was cut by 3 bases and J by 7 bases, with 12 bases left in between. CDR1 is MDHEN, CDR2 SYDVKM, per germline. CDR3 sequence reads: CASSLRGAAGYTF. The CDR3 DNA is TGTGCCAGCAGTTTGAGGGGCGCGGCTGGCTACACCTTC.

This chain joins TRBV3-1 (or the pseudogene TRBV3-2) and TRBJ1-2; no clear D. The germline CDR1 and CDR2 sequences are LGHDT and YNNKEL (reference sequence). V dropped 2 bases and J dropped 3 bases, with 13 bases sitting between them. CDR3 length: 15 residues. As DNA, the CDR3 is TGTGCCAGCAGCCAAACTTACTCCCCATACTATGGCTACACCTTC. This sequence encodes CASSQTYSPYYGYTF.

The CDR3 nucleotides read TGTGCCAGCAACGTAGGGTGGGATACGCAGTATTTT. This codes for CASNVGWDTQYF. J is TRBJ2-3 and V is TRBV13; D uncertain. The germline CDR1 and CDR2 sequences are PRHDT and FYEKMQ (reference sequence). This CDR3 is 12 amino acids long. Between the trimmed V and J ends, which lost 7 bases and 6 bases, there was a span of 11 bases.

In this sample, this clone turned up a few times. The rearrangement uses TRBV10-3 and TRBJ2-1, with D perhaps TRBD1 (6 bases). CDR1 and CDR2 from the germline V gene are ENHRY and SYGVKD. The CDR3 is 11 amino acids. Trimming stripped 10 bases from V and 4 bases from J, with 8 bases between. CDR3 protein: CATQGYNEQFF. The CDR3 DNA sequence: TGTGCCACCCAGGGGTACAATGAGCAGTTCTTC.

This clone has a single count. This rearrangement joins TRBV5-1 to TRBJ1-3; 9 positions agree with TRBD1. The CDR3 covers 15 residues. The V gene end was trimmed by 4 bases and the J gene end by 4 bases; junction bases not matched to a gene: 6. The germline V gene encodes CDR1 SGHRS and CDR2 YFSETQ. CDR3 sequence reads: CASSTDRGDGNTIYF. CDR3 in DNA: TGCGCCAGCAGCACGGACAGGGGTGACGGAAACACCATATATTTT.

J is TRBJ1-2 and V is TRBV6-5, with TRBD1 as a possible D gene (6 bases). Germline CDR1 and CDR2: MNHEY and SVGAGI. V lost 6 bases and J lost 4, with 15 bases in between. This CDR3 comprises 14 residues. The CDR3 DNA reads TGTGCCAGCAGAAGCAACAGGGTCCCCTATGGCTACACCTTC. Encoded protein: CASRSNRVPYGYTF.

J is TRBJ1-5 and V is TRBV3-1 (or the pseudogene TRBV3-2); the D is unclear. The ends were cut back, 3 bases at V and 6 bases at J, with 6 bases in the middle. The V gene's germline CDR1 is LGHDT and CDR2 YNNKEL (reference sequence). The CDR3 spans 12 residues. The CDR3 region has the DNA TGTGCCAGCAGCCAGTCCGGTCAGCCCCAGCATTTT. Protein product: CASSQSGQPQHF.

The genes are TRBV28 and TRBJ2-7; the match to TRBD1 covers 10 bases. This CDR3 contains 15 residues. The V segment lost 3 bases and the J segment 9 bases; nucleotides outside the gene matches: 11. Germline CDR1 reads MDHEN; CDR2 reads SYDVKM. In nucleotides, the CDR3 is TGTGCCAGCAGTTTTTCACGGACAGGGGGGTCCGGGCAGTACTTC. It encodes CASSFSRTGGSGQYF.

The genes are TRBV28 and TRBJ1-1; 7 nucleotides agree with TRBD1. The CDR3 extends over 15 amino acids. The germline gives CDR1 MDHEN, CDR2 SYDVKM. Trimming took 2 bases from V and 5 from J; bases not matched to a gene: 8. The CDR3 region is CASSLPAGGFTEAFF. The DNA for the CDR3 is TGTGCCAGCAGTTTACCGGCAGGGGGTTTTACTGAAGCTTTCTTT.

V gene TRBV7-6 combines with J gene TRBJ2-3; D perhaps matches TRBD1 (6 bases). Trimming took off 2 bases at V and 1 base at J, with 7 bases between the two ends. Germline V gives CDR1 SGHVS, CDR2 FNYEAQ. The CDR3 spans 14 residues. As DNA, the CDR3 is TGTGCCAGCAGCTTAAAGGGGGGCACAGATACGCAGTATTTT. This encodes CASSLKGGTDTQYF.

The chain couples TRBV18 to TRBJ1-1; TRBD1 aligns across 7 bases. V lost 3 bases to trimming and J lost 4 bases; unmatched junction nucleotides: 8. The CDR3 has 15 residues. Looked up from germline, CDR1 is KGHSH and CDR2 is LQKENI. The CDR3 nucleotides are TGTGCCAGCTCACCGGAGAAGGGGGCAAGCACTGAAGCTTTCTTT. Its translation: CASSPEKGASTEAFF.

The chain combines TRBV2 with TRBJ2-7, with D possibly being TRBD1 (6 bases). V lost 8 bases to trimming and J lost 0 bases, with 14 bases between them. CDR1 and CDR2 (germline): SNHLY, FYNNEI. This CDR3 has 14 amino acids. The CDR3 nucleotides read TGTGCCAGCTACCGGACAGAAAGCTCCTACGAGCAGTACTTC. Amino acids: CASYRTESSYEQYF. Filled out from reference TRBV2 and TRBJ2-7, the complete variable domain reads EPEVTQTPSHQVTQMGQEVILRCVPISNHLYFYWYRQILGQKVEFLVSFYNNEISEKSEIFDDQFSVERPDGSNFTLKIRSTKLEDSAMYFCASYRTESSYEQYFGPGTRLTVT.

The chain has TRBV5-6 and TRBJ1-1; D is unresolved. The CDR3 has 11 residues. The germline V gene encodes CDR1 SGHDT and CDR2 YYEEEE. The V end was cut by 0 bases, the J end by 8 bases, with 5 bases between. The CDR3 region has the DNA TGTGCCAGCAGCTTGGGCAGGGAAGCTTTCTTT. Its translation is CASSLGREAFF.

The genes are TRBV11-2 and TRBJ2-5; D ambiguous. V was pared by 3 bases and J by 0 bases, with 5 bases between. This CDR3 region has 13 residues. Looked up from germline, CDR1 is SGHAT and CDR2 is FQNNGV. CDR3 sequence: CASSLENQETQYF. The CDR3 coding sequence is TGTGCCAGCAGCTTGGAGAACCAAGAGACCCAGTACTTC. Complete variable domain (other parts from reference TRBV11-2 and TRBJ2-5): EAGVAQSPRYKIIEKRQSVAFWCNPISGHATLYWYQQILGQGPKLLIQFQNNGVVDDSQLPKDRFSAERLKGVDSTLKIQPAKLEDSAVYLCASSLENQETQYFGPGTRLLVL.

The chain links TRBV30 to TRBJ1-1; D gene ambiguous. The ends were cut back, 0 bases at V and 4 bases at J, with 9 bases in the middle. This CDR3 has 13 amino acids. In germline, CDR1 is GTSNPN, CDR2 SVGIG (reference sequence). The CDR3 loop is CAWSVSSGTEAFF. CDR3 nucleotide sequence: TGTGCCTGGAGTGTAAGTTCCGGCACTGAAGCTTTCTTT.

This chain connects TRBV6-6 to TRBJ2-1; 7 nucleotides agree with TRBD2. Germline CDR1 reads MNHNY; CDR2 reads SVGAGI (reference sequence). The ends lost 2 bases at V and 9 bases at J; junction bases unmatched: 7. The CDR3 sequence is 14 residues long. In DNA, the CDR3 is TGTGCCAGCAGTTACGCGGGACTAATCGGTGAGCAGTTCTTC. Its translation is CASSYAGLIGEQFF.

The chain links TRBV3-1 (or the pseudogene TRBV3-2) to TRBJ1-1; D call uncertain. Germline V CDR1 and CDR2: LGHDT, YNNKEL (reference sequence). The CDR3 covers 13 residues. V was shortened by 1 base and J by 3 bases, with 6 bases between the two germline ends. CDR3 nucleotides: TGTGCCAGCAGCCAAGGGACGTACACTGAAGCTTTCTTT. This codes for CASSQGTYTEAFF.